This TCR beta chain came from a study of blood T cells in healthy people across ages. About this clonotype itself: Its antigen is still unknown.

CDR1 and CDR2 (germline): DFQATT, SNEGSKA (reference sequence). The CDR3 totals 14 residues. Germline trimming cut 7 bases from V and 1 base from J; bases unmatched to any gene: 5. For the second PCR, which ran for 7 to 11 cycles, a sample-barcoded 5' primer and a J-beta primer mix were used. TCRdb re-derived calls from the 5' RACE reads in MiXCR, one entry per CDR3 protein. Here the sample spans about 800,000 distinct CDR3 sequences, roughly 25% being singletons. Whole-study findings and limits: Unknown CMV status may confound age-related changes in expanded clones. Naive and antigen-experienced cells could not be conclusively compared, given unsorted PBMCs.

Another study also made use of these data, one on T cells of mothers and their children.

The specimen was blood. The chain joins TRBV20-1 to TRBJ2-7; 12 positions agree with TRBD2. The receptor's source is a boy between 10 and 17 years old in good health. The CDR3 is CSGTTSGRSYEQYF. CDR3 in DNA: TGCAGTGGAACGACTAGCGGGAGATCCTACGAGCAGTACTTC.